This T cell receptor beta chain appears in the sequencing data of a study of T cells in Graves' hyperthyroidism and ophthalmopathy. This clonotype was found many times. Its target is unknown. The investigators amplified TCR beta CDR3 regions from RNA transcripts. First-round RT-PCR of the TCR CDR3 relied on the HTBI primer set. From the multiplex PCR reads, TCRdb called clonotypes with MiXCR, one entry per CDR3 protein. There are 250,000 to 350,000 distinct CDR3 sequences in the sample; about 15% occur only once, and 33% lies in the top ten. Study-wide results and limits: In the analysis, a 13 V-J model separated ophthalmopathy from stable hyperthyroidism.

CDR1 and CDR2 (germline): ENHRY, SYGVKD. Trimming at V came to 0 bases and at J to 5 bases, leaving 15 bases not matched to a gene. This CDR3 is 20 amino acids long. Lactation, pregnancy, other autoimmune disease or uncontrolled infection excluded patients. The specimen sequenced was blood. The origin of this receptor is a man aged 25-45 years with Graves' hyperthyroidism. The chain employs TRBV10-3 and TRBJ2-1; 11 positions agree with TRBD1. The CDR3 bases are TGTGCCATCAGTGAGTCGCCGGGACAGGGGGAAAAAGGAGGGGACAATGAGCAGTTCTTC. It yields the protein CAISESPGQGEKGGDNEQFF.